The 22 T cell receptor beta chains reported below all come from one sample, sequenced in a study of T-cell memory formation after mild COVID-19. TCRdb re-called the 5' RACE reads through MiXCR, storing one row per CDR3 protein. The table records around 300,000 distinct CDR3 sequences, roughly 13% of them present only once. Source material: PBMCs or a T cell subset sorted from them (not recorded which). The receptors come from a man between 18 and 35 years old who had mild COVID-19 (a few samples of this study predate the infection). Cell type and time point are not known.

V and J are TRBV5-4 and TRBJ2-2, with a weak D call TRBD1 (5 bases). This CDR3 is built from 15 residues. Germline values: CDR1 SGHNT, CDR2 YYREEE (reference sequence). The V and J ends lost 4 bases and 5 bases respectively, with 15 bases between them. In DNA form, the CDR3 reads TGTGCCAGCAGCCTAGTAGGGGATCGGACCGGGGAGCTGTTTTTT. It codes for CASSLVGDRTGELFF.

This chain links TRBV7-9 with TRBJ2-7; D remains ambiguous. CDR3 length: 12 residues. The V end was cut by 6 bases, the J end by 7 bases, with 13 bases between. Germline CDR1 and CDR2: SEHNR and FQNEAQ (reference sequence). The CDR3 region is CASSLLMGEQYF. The CDR3 DNA reads as TGTGCCAGCAGTCTTCTTATGGGGGAGCAGTACTTC. The whole variable domain, remainder taken from reference TRBV7-9 and TRBJ2-7, is DTGVSQNPRHKITKRGQNVTFRCDPISEHNRLYWYRQTLGQGPEFLTYFQNEAQLEKSRLLSDRFSAERPKGSFSTLEIQRTEQGDSAMYLCASSLLMGEQYFGPGTRLTVT.

The rearrangement uses TRBV3-1 and TRBJ1-4, with D hard to call. V was trimmed by 3 bases and J by 11 bases, leaving 10 bases between them. The CDR3 has 12 amino acids. The germline V gene has CDR1 LGHDT and CDR2 YNNKEL (reference sequence). The chain's CDR3 is CASSQQRAKLFF. The CDR3, as DNA: TGTGCCAGCAGCCAGCAGCGGGCGAAACTGTTTTTT. Full variable domain (missing parts from reference TRBV3-1 and TRBJ1-4): DTAVSQTPKYLVTQMGNDKSIKCEQNLGHDTMYWYKQDSKKFLKIMFSYNNKELIINETVPNRFSPKSPDKAHLNLHINSLELGDSAVYFCASSQQRAKLFFGSGTQLSVL.

This clonotype has only a few counts. This rearrangement joins TRBV4-3 to TRBJ1-4; D unresolved. CDR1 and CDR2 (germline): LGHNA, YSLEER. V was shortened by 0 bases and J by 1 base, with 9 bases between the two germline ends. The CDR3 is 16 amino acids. The CDR3 protein is CASSQDLRGTNEKLFF. The CDR3 coding sequence is TGCGCCAGCAGCCAAGATCTCCGGGGAACTAATGAAAAACTGTTTTTT.

This clonotype was seen at least ten times. The chain recombines TRBV25-1 with TRBJ1-6, with 9 bases fitting TRBD1. The V and J ends lost 4 bases and 5 bases, in that order; junction bases with no gene match: 0. The CDR3 is 14 amino acids. Looked up from germline, CDR1 is MGHDK and CDR2 is SYGVNS. CDR3 sequence reads: CASSGQGDNSPLHF. The CDR3 DNA reads as TGTGCCAGCAGTGGACAGGGGGATAATTCACCCCTCCACTTT. The full variable domain, rest sourced from reference TRBV25-1 and TRBJ1-6, is EADIYQTPRYLVIGTGKKITLECSQTMGHDKMYWYQQDPGMELHLIHYSYGVNSTEKGDLSSESTVSRIRTEHFPLTLESARPSHTSQYLCASSGQGDNSPLHFGNGTRLTVT.

This clonotype was observed a few times. The chain has TRBV4-1 and TRBJ1-2; D remains ambiguous. The germline V gene encodes CDR1 MGHRA and CDR2 YSYEKL. The CDR3 is 14 residues long. With 1 base removed from V and 2 bases from J, the gap between germline ends came to 8 bases. CDR3 residues: CASSQVGGNYGYTF. In DNA, the CDR3 is TGCGCCAGCAGCCAAGTCGGAGGCAACTATGGCTACACCTTC.

This sequence joins TRBV5-1 and TRBJ2-1; TRBD2 matches at 9 bases. The V segment lost 0 bases and the J segment 7 bases; nucleotides outside the gene matches: 11. Germline V gives CDR1 SGHRS, CDR2 YFSETQ. The CDR3 has 17 amino acids. The CDR3 reads CASSLGPVAGAANEQFF. The CDR3 DNA reads TGCGCCAGCAGCTTGGGCCCGGTAGCGGGGGCCGCGAATGAGCAGTTCTTC.

The gene calls are TRBV12-3 or TRBV12-4 and TRBJ2-2, with 11 bases identical to TRBD2. V lost 1 base and J lost 4; bases outside the gene matches: 2. This CDR3 spans 16 amino acids. In DNA, the CDR3 is TGTGCCAGCAGTTTAGGTAGCGGGGGGGCCACCGGGGAGCTGTTTTTT. This encodes CASSLGSGGATGELFF.

This clonotype was observed a handful of times. The CDR3 reads CASSYDGNQPQHF. The DNA for the CDR3 is TGTGCCAGCAGTTACGACGGGAATCAGCCCCAGCATTTT. The chain employs TRBV6-6 and TRBJ1-5; no clear D gene. The CDR3 runs to 13 residues. Germline V gives CDR1 MNHNY, CDR2 SVGAGI (reference sequence). Trimming stripped 2 bases from V and 4 bases from J, with 6 bases between.

This clonotype was seen more than once but under ten times. The chain employs TRBV20-1 and TRBJ1-2; 7 bases are a match to TRBD1. Germline loops: CDR1 DFQATT, CDR2 SNEGSKA (reference sequence). The CDR3 totals 13 residues. The trim removed 5 bases at V and 0 bases at J, leaving 3 bases unmatched. The DNA for the CDR3 is TGCAGTGCTGTGGGGACAGCTAACTATGGCTACACCTTC. Translating gives CSAVGTANYGYTF.

CDR3 bases: TGCAGCGCCATACGGGACAGGAACACTGAAGCTTTCTTT. Its translation: CSAIRDRNTEAFF. The V gene is TRBV29-1, the J gene TRBJ1-1; 7 bases agree with TRBD1. CDR3 length: 13 amino acids. V lost 7 bases and J lost 1; bases outside the gene matches: 6. CDR1 is SQVTM, CDR2 ANQGSEA, per germline.

The chain uses TRBV20-1 and TRBJ2-7, with D unresolved. V lost 6 bases, J lost 1 base, and 10 bases lay in between. This CDR3 is built from 12 residues. The V gene's germline CDR1 is DFQATT and CDR2 SNEGSKA (reference sequence). The CDR3 reads CSALVPSYEQYF. The CDR3 nucleotides are TGCAGTGCCCTGGTCCCATCCTACGAGCAGTACTTC.

This clonotype was seen a few times. The chain links TRBV6-6 to TRBJ1-4; the D is unclear. CDR1 is MNHNY and CDR2 is SVGAGI in the germline V gene (reference sequence). V was cut by 0 bases and J by 7 bases, with 0 bases left in between. The CDR3 loop spans 11 amino acids. CDR3 in amino acids: CASSYSEKLFF. CDR3 sequence (DNA): TGTGCCAGCAGTTACTCTGAAAAACTGTTTTTT.

This chain connects TRBV11-2 to TRBJ1-4, with 9 bases lining up with TRBD1. There are 16 residues in the CDR3. The V gene end was trimmed by 0 bases and the J gene end by 6 bases; junction bases not matched to a gene: 5. The germline V gene has CDR1 SGHAT and CDR2 FQNNGV. CDR3 protein: CASSLEPGQGYEKLFF. The DNA of the CDR3 is TGTGCCAGCAGCTTAGAGCCGGGACAGGGTTATGAAAAACTGTTTTTT.

This clonotype was picked up many times. V and J are TRBV4-1 and TRBJ2-2, with 8 bases fitting TRBD2. Germline CDR1 MGHRA, CDR2 YSYEKL. Unmatched junction bases numbered 10, after V lost 2 bases and J lost 5 bases. The CDR3 loop spans 17 amino acids. As DNA, the CDR3 is TGCGCCAGCAGCCAACCCGTTCGGGGGGGAAAAACCGGGGAGCTGTTTTTT. It yields the protein CASSQPVRGGKTGELFF.

This rearrangement joins TRBV4-3 to TRBJ2-3; 9 bases map to TRBD2. Losses at the gene ends were 4 bases for V and 4 bases for J; bases not matched to a gene: 3. Germline assignment: CDR1 LGHNA and CDR2 YSLEER. This CDR3 is 14 amino acids long. The CDR3 protein is CASSPSGDADTQYF. As DNA, the CDR3 is TGCGCCAGCAGCCCTAGCGGGGACGCAGATACGCAGTATTTT.

J is TRBJ2-6 and V is TRBV4-3; no reliable D call. V shed 4 bases and J shed 4 bases, with 8 bases lying between them. From germline, CDR1 is LGHNA and CDR2 YSLEER. The CDR3 is 14 amino acids. The CDR3 here is CASSPPGGANVLTF. CDR3 coding DNA: TGCGCCAGCAGCCCGCCAGGAGGGGCCAACGTCCTGACTTTC.

The table lists this clonotype with a few counts. The chain carries TRBV9 and TRBJ2-7; D gene unclear. Germline assignment: CDR1 SGDLS and CDR2 YYNGEE. This CDR3 comprises 15 residues. V lost 0 bases and J lost 5, with 15 bases in between. The DNA of the CDR3 is TGTGCCAGCAGCGTAGAACCCCAGTGTACCAACGAGCAGTACGTC. It is translated as CASSVEPQCTNEQYV.

The rearrangement uses TRBV5-1 and TRBJ1-1; a possible D gene is TRBD1 (5 bases). The germline gives CDR1 SGHRS, CDR2 YFSETQ. This CDR3 has 13 amino acids. Trimming shortened V by 0 bases and J by 6 bases, and 9 bases separated the two germline ends. The CDR3 sequence: CASSLVGGPEAFF. As DNA, the CDR3 is TGCGCCAGCAGCTTGGTCGGGGGACCTGAAGCTTTCTTT.

There are a few counts of this clonotype. This chain links TRBV7-9 with TRBJ1-6; D is unclear. Germline lookup yields CDR1 SEHNR and CDR2 FQNEAQ (reference sequence). V dropped 0 bases and J dropped 2 bases, with 11 bases sitting between them. The CDR3 covers 17 residues. CDR3 protein: CASSLALTGAYNSPLHF. CDR3 coding DNA: TGTGCCAGCAGCTTAGCGCTCACCGGGGCCTATAATTCACCCCTCCACTTT.

This clonotype has a count of ten or more. V and J are TRBV27 and TRBJ1-2; possibly TRBD1 for D (6 bases). The CDR3 is made up of 13 amino acids. V dropped 8 bases and J dropped 3 bases, with 13 bases sitting between them. The germline V gene has CDR1 MNHEY and CDR2 SMNVEV (reference sequence). In DNA form, the CDR3 reads TGTGCCAGCGGTCCCACAGGGTACTATGGCTACACCTTC. This encodes CASGPTGYYGYTF.

This clonotype showed up many times. V is TRBV4-1 and J is TRBJ1-4, with TRBD1 matching 8 bases. The CDR3 runs to 15 residues. Germline CDR1 MGHRA, CDR2 YSYEKL. V trimming: 5 bases; J trimming: 3 bases; junction bases outside the gene matches: 5. The DNA of the CDR3 is TGCGCCAGCAGCGGACAGGGCTCGGCTAATGAAAAACTGTTTTTT. Translating gives CASSGQGSANEKLFF.